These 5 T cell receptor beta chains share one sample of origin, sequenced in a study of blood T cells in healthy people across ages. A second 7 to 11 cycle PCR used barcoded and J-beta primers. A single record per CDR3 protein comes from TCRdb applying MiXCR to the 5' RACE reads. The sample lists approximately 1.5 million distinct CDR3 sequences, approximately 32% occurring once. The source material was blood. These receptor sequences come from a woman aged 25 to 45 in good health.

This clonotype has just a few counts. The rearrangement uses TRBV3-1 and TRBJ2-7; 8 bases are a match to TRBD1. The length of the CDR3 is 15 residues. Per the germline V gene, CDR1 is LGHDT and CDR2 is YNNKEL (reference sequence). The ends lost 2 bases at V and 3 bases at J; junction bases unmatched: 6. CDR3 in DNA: TGTGCCAGCAGCCAATCCGGACAGGGAAGCTACGAGCAGTACTTC. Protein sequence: CASSQSGQGSYEQYF.

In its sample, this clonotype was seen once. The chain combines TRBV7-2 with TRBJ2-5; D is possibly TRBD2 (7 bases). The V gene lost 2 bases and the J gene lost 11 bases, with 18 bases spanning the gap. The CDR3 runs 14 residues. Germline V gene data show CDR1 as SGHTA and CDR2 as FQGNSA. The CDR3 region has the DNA TGTGCCAGCAGCTTATATGGGAGGGGGTACGGGCAGTACTTC. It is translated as CASSLYGRGYGQYF. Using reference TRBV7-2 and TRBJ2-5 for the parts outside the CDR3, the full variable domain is GAGVSQSPSNKVTEKGKDVELRCDPISGHTALYWYRQSLGQGLEFLIYFQGNSAPDKSGLPSDRFSAERTGGSVSTLTIQRTQQEDSAVYLCASSLYGRGYGQYFGPGTRLLVL.

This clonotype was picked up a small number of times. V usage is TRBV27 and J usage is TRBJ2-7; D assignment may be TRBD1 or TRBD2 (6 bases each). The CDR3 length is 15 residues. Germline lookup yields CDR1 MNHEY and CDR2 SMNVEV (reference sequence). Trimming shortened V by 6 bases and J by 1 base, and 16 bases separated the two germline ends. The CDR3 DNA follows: TGTGCCAGCAGCAAATACGAAGGGGGGTCCTACGAGCAGTACTTC. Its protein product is CASSKYEGGSYEQYF.

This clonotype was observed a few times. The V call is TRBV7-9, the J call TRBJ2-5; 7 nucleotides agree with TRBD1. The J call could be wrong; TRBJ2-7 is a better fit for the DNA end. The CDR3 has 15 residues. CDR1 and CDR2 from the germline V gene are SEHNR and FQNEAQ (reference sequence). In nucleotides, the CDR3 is TGTGCCAGCAGCTCTTCCGGGACAGAGTTAAACGAGCAGTACTTC. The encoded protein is CASSSSGTELNEQYF.

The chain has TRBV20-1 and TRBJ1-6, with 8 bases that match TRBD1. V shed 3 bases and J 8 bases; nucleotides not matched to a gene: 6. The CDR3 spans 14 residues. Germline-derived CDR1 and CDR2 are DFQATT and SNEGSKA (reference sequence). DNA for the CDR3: TGCAGTGCTAGTGAAACAGGGGGTCATTCACCCCTCCACTTT. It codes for CSASETGGHSPLHF.